These 16 T cell receptor beta chains came from one sample sequenced in a study of beta chain features in type 1 diabetes. Expressed TCRB transcripts were sequenced after all isolated RNA was converted to cDNA. Clones were sequenced by immunoSEQ multiplex PCR, and TCRdb holds only the in-frame ones, with some missing. The sample holds about 450,000 clones; roughly 10% are singletons and the top ten take over 0.04%. Sequencing used naive CD4+ T cells from blood. All receptors come from a woman younger than 30 in good health.

A few counts support this clone. V and J are TRBV29-1 and TRBJ2-3; 7 bases line up with TRBD1. Germline CDR1 reads SQVTM; CDR2 reads ANQGSEA. J lost 0 bases, V lost 7 bases, and 7 bases had no gene match. There are 14 residues in the CDR3. CDR3 nucleotides: TGCAGCGAAAGACAGGGACCTAGCACAGATACGCAGTATTTT. Amino acid sequence: CSERQGPSTDTQYF.

V usage is TRBV7-8 and J usage is TRBJ2-3; D ambiguous. This CDR3 has 16 residues. The germline CDR1 and CDR2 sequences are SGHVS and FQNEAQ. V was trimmed by 3 bases and J by 1 base, leaving 14 bases between them. The chain's CDR3 is CASSLGWAFGTDTQYF. The CDR3 nucleotides are TGTGCCAGCAGCTTGGGATGGGCCTTCGGCACAGATACGCAGTATTTT.

The chain couples TRBV12-5 to TRBJ2-1; TRBD2 agrees at 7 bases. The CDR3 runs 15 residues. Germline V gives CDR1 LGHNT, CDR2 FRNRAP. J gave up 9 bases and V 2 bases, and 10 bases lay outside the gene matches. DNA of the CDR3: TGTGCTAGTGGTTTGAGGAGGACTAGTAGGGGTGAGCAGTTCTTC. Residues: CASGLRRTSRGEQFF.

DNA for the CDR3: TGCAGCGGAGGACAGGTCCCCTACGAGCAGTACTTC. Translating gives CSGGQVPYEQYF. This chain joins TRBV29-1 and TRBJ2-7; 7 bases align to TRBD1. The length of the CDR3 is 12 residues. Germline lookup yields CDR1 SQVTM and CDR2 ANQGSEA. Trimming took 7 bases from V and 2 from J; bases not matched to a gene: 5.

The V gene is TRBV18, the J gene TRBJ2-6, with 12 bases that match TRBD2. The V gene's germline CDR1 is KGHSH and CDR2 LQKENI. J lost 0 bases, V lost 1 base, and 1 base had no gene match. This CDR3 is 18 amino acids long. DNA of the CDR3: TGTGCCAGCTCACCACTGACTAGCGGGAGCTCTGGGGCCAACGTCCTGACTTTC. The encoded protein is CASSPLTSGSSGANVLTF.

CDR3 sequence: CASSPRGLAGAGETQYF. CDR3 sequence (DNA): TGTGCCAGCAGCCCCAGGGGACTAGCGGGGGCTGGAGAGACCCAGTACTTC. V and J are TRBV7-2 and TRBJ2-5; 14 bases line up with TRBD2. Germline lookup yields CDR1 SGHTA and CDR2 FQGNSA. The CDR3 has 17 amino acids. Trimming cost V 5 bases and J 4 bases; bases outside gene matches: 9.

This clone was recorded a few times. The CDR3 DNA sequence: TGTGCCAGTAGTATCGGCCGCTCTGGGGCCAACGTCCTGACTTTC. It specifies CASSIGRSGANVLTF. The chain joins TRBV19 to TRBJ2-6; D is uncertain. V was shortened by 3 bases and J by 0 bases, with 6 bases between the two germline ends. Germline V gives CDR1 LNHDA, CDR2 SQIVND (reference sequence). The CDR3 consists of 15 residues.

The table lists this clone with a few counts. As DNA, the CDR3 is TGTGCCAGCAGCCCTGTTGCAGGGTCCAGTGAAAAACTGTTTTTT. Translation gives CASSPVAGSSEKLFF. This sequence joins TRBV13 and TRBJ1-4, with D possibly being TRBD1 (5 bases). CDR3 length equals 15 residues. Germline CDR1 PRHDT, CDR2 FYEKMQ (reference sequence). Trimming shortened V by 5 bases and J by 7 bases, and 17 bases separated the two germline ends.

A single count supports this clone. The chain uses TRBV5-1 and TRBJ1-2, with 8 bases fitting TRBD1. V shed 4 bases and J 5 bases; nucleotides not matched to a gene: 7. This CDR3 is built from 14 residues. Germline V gene sequence: CDR1 SGHRS, CDR2 YFSETQ. CDR3 coding DNA: TGCGCCAGCAGCCAGGGACAGGTTTCGTATGGCTACACCTTC. The encoded protein is CASSQGQVSYGYTF.

This clone has just a few counts. The gene calls are TRBV5-4 and TRBJ2-5; TRBD2 matches at 12 bases. CDR1 SGHNT and CDR2 YYREEE come from the germline V gene (reference sequence). The CDR3 contains 17 residues. V was clipped by 4 bases and J by 5 bases; unmatched bases: 12. The CDR3 loop is CASSHETSGRVGETQYF. The CDR3 DNA sequence: TGTGCCAGCAGCCATGAGACTAGCGGGAGAGTTGGGGAGACCCAGTACTTC. Based on the CDR3 plus reference TRBV5-4 and TRBJ2-5, the full variable domain is ETGVTQSPTHLIKTRGQQVTLRCSSQSGHNTVSWYQQALGQGPQFIFQYYREEENGRGNFPPRFSGLQFPNYSSELNVNALELDDSALYLCASSHETSGRVGETQYFGPGTRLLVL.

This clone showed up just a few times. The chain uses TRBV30 and TRBJ2-5, with TRBD2 as a possible D gene (5 bases). CDR3 length: 10 amino acids. Germline V gene lookup returns CDR1 GTSNPN and CDR2 SVGIG (reference sequence). The V gene lost 5 bases and the J gene lost 4 bases, with 5 bases spanning the gap. Here the CDR3 reads CAWAGETQYF. Here the CDR3 DNA reads TGTGCCTGGGCGGGAGAGACCCAGTACTTC.

This clone was detected only a few times. The CDR3 reads CASSPPSGRLTTNEKLFF. The DNA for the CDR3 is TGTGCCAGCTCACCACCGTCTGGCAGGCTCACAACTAATGAAAAACTGTTTTTT. The genes are TRBV18 and TRBJ1-4; D unresolved. V was trimmed by 0 bases and J by 0 bases, leaving 14 bases between them. Germline CDR1 and CDR2: KGHSH and LQKENI. The CDR3 is 18 residues long.

The chain recombines TRBV7-2 with TRBJ2-6; D tentatively fits TRBD1 or TRBD2 (7 bases each). Trimming took off 6 bases at V and 0 bases at J, with 18 bases between the two ends. The CDR3 length is 18 residues. Germline CDR1 and CDR2: SGHTA and FQGNSA. Written as DNA, the CDR3 is TGTGCCAGCAGTTATCAGGGAGGGGGCCACTCTGGGGCCAACGTCCTGACTTTC. Translating gives CASSYQGGGHSGANVLTF. Filled out from reference TRBV7-2 and TRBJ2-6, the complete variable domain reads GAGVSQSPSNKVTEKGKDVELRCDPISGHTALYWYRQSLGQGLEFLIYFQGNSAPDKSGLPSDRFSAERTGGSVSTLTIQRTQQEDSAVYLCASSYQGGGHSGANVLTFGAGSRLTVL.

The CDR3 is CASTYNEAPSYNEQFF. The CDR3, as DNA: TGTGCCAGCACCTATAATGAGGCTCCTTCCTACAATGAGCAGTTCTTC. The genes are TRBV25-1 and TRBJ2-1; D gene ambiguous. Germline CDR1 MGHDK, CDR2 SYGVNS. V was cut by 7 bases and J by 1 base, with 17 bases left in between. The CDR3 spans 16 residues.

The chain employs TRBV5-6 and TRBJ2-3; 9 bases line up with TRBD1. Germline V lookup: CDR1 SGHDT, CDR2 YYEEEE. V dropped 3 bases and J dropped 1; count of bases not matched to a gene: 3. The CDR3 runs 15 residues. CDR3 sequence reads: CASSSTGGGTDTQYF. CDR3 coding DNA: TGTGCCAGCAGCTCGACAGGGGGTGGCACAGATACGCAGTATTTT.

This clone has a handful of counts. The chain carries TRBV7-2 and TRBJ1-2; D possibly corresponds to TRBD1 (5 bases). CDR1 and CDR2 from the germline V gene are SGHTA and FQGNSA. The CDR3 runs to 13 residues. V gave up 2 bases and J gave up 8 bases, with 12 bases separating them. The CDR3 spells CASSLMGDVGYTF. Here the CDR3 DNA reads TGTGCCAGCAGCTTAATGGGGGATGTCGGCTACACCTTC.